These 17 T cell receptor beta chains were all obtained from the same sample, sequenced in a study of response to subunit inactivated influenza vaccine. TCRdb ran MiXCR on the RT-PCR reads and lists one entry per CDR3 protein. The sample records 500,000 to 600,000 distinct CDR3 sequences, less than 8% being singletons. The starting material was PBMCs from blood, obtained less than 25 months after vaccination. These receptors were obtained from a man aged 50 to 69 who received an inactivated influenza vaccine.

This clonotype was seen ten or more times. The CDR3 loop reads CASSQGQEQFF. CDR3 sequence (DNA): TGCGCCAGCAGCCAAGGCCAGGAGCAGTTCTTC. The rearrangement uses TRBV4-3 and TRBJ2-1; D is undetermined. CDR1 and CDR2 from the germline V gene are LGHNA and YSLEER. V shed 1 base and J shed 10 bases, with 5 bases lying between them. The CDR3 runs to 11 residues.

The CDR3 DNA reads TGTGCCAGCAGCCGGAGCGGTATTGAGCAGTTCTTC. Protein product: CASSRSGIEQFF. The genes are TRBV7-9 and TRBJ2-1; the D gene is possibly TRBD2 (5 bases). Trimming took off 5 bases at V and 9 bases at J, with 11 bases between the two ends. The length of the CDR3 is 12 residues. Germline values: CDR1 SEHNR, CDR2 FQNEAQ (reference sequence).

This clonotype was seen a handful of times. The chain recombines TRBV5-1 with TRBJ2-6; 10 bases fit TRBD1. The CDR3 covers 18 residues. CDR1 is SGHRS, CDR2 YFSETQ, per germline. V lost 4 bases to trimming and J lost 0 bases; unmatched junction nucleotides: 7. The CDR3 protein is CASSRQGAMLSGANVLTF. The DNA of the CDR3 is TGCGCCAGCAGCAGACAGGGGGCGATGCTCTCTGGGGCCAACGTCCTGACTTTC.

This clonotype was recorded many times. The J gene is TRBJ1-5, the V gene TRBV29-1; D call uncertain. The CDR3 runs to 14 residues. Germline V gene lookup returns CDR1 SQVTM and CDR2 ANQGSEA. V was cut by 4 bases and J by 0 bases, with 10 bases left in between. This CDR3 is CSVASGSSNQPQHF. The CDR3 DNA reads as TGCAGCGTTGCCTCTGGATCTAGCAATCAGCCCCAGCATTTT.

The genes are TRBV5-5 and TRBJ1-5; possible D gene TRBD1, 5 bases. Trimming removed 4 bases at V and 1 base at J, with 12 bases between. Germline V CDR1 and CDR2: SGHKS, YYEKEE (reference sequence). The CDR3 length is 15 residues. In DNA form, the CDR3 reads TGTGCCAGCAGCCCTGGACACGGGAGCAATCAGCCCCAGCATTTT. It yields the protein CASSPGHGSNQPQHF.

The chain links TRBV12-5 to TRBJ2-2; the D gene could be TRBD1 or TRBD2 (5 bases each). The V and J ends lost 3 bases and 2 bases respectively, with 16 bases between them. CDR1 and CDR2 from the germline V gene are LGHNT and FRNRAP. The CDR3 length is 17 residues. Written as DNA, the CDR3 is TGTGCTAGTGGTTTTACTCCGGGACGACCTAACACCGGGGAGCTGTTTTTT. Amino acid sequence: CASGFTPGRPNTGELFF. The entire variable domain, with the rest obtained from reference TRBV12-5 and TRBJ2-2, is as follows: DARVTQTPRHKVTEMGQEVTMRCQPILGHNTVFWYRQTMMQGLELLAYFRNRAPLDDSGMPKDRFSAEMPDATLATLKIQPSEPRDSAVYFCASGFTPGRPNTGELFFGEGSRLTVL.

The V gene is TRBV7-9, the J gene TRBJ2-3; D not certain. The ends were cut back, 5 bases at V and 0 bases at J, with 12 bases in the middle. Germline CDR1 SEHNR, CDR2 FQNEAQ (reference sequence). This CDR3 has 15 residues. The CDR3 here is CASSPRRVSTDTQYF. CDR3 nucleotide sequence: TGTGCCAGCAGCCCCAGACGGGTTAGCACAGATACGCAGTATTTT.

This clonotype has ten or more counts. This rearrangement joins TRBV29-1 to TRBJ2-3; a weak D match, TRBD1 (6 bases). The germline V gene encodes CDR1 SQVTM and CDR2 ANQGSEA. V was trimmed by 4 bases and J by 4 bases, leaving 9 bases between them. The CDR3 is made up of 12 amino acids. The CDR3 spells CSVGQGSDTQYF. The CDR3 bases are TGCAGCGTTGGCCAGGGGTCAGATACGCAGTATTTT.

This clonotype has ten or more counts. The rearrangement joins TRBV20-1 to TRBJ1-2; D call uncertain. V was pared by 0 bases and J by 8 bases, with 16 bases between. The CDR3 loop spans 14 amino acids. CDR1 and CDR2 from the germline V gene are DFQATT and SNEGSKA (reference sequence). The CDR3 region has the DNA TGCAGTGCTAGAGATGGGAAGGGTCCGAGCGGCTACACCTTC. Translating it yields CSARDGKGPSGYTF.

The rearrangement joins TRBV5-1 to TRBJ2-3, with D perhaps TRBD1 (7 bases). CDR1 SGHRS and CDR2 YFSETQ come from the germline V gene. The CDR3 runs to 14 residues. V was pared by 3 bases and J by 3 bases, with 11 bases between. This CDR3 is CASSSGGQTDTQYF. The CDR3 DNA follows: TGCGCCAGCAGCTCAGGGGGGCAAACAGATACGCAGTATTTT.

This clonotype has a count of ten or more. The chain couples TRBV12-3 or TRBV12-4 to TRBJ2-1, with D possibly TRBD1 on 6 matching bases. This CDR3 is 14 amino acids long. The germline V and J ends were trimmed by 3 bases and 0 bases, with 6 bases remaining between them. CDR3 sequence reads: CASSLGASYNEQFF. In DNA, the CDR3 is TGTGCCAGCAGTTTGGGGGCCTCCTACAATGAGCAGTTCTTC.

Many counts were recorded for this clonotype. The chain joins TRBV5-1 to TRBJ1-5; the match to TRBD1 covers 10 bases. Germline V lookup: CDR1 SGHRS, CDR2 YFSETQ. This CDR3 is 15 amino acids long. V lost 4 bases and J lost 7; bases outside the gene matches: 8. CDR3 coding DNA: TGCGCCAGCAGCCCGGGACAGGGGATAATGCAGCCCCAGCATTTT. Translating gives CASSPGQGIMQPQHF.

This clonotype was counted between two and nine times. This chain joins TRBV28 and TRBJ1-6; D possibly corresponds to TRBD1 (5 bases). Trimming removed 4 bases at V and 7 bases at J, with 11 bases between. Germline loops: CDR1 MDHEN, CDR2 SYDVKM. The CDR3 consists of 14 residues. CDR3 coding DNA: TGTGCCAGCAGTTCTCCAGGGATCAATTCACCCCTCCACTTT. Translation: CASSSPGINSPLHF.

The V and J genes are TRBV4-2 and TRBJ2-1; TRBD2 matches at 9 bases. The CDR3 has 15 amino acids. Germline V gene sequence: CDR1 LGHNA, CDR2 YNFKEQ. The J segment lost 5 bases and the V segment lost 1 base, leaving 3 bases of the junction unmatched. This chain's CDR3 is CASSQGTSDDNEQFF. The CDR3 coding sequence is TGTGCCAGCAGCCAAGGGACTAGCGACGACAATGAGCAGTTCTTC.

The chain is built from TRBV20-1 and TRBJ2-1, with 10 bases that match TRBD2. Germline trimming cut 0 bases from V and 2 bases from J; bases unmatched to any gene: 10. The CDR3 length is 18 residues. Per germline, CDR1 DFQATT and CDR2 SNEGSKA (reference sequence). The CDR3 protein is CSARDLPSGSGPYNEQFF. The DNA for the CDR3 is TGCAGTGCTAGAGATCTCCCTAGCGGGAGTGGGCCCTACAATGAGCAGTTCTTC.

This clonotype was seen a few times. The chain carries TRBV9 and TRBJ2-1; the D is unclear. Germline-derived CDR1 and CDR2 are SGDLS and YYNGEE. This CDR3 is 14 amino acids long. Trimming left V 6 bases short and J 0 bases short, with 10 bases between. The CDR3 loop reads CASTAGVSYNEQFF. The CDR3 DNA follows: TGTGCCAGCACCGCTGGGGTCTCCTACAATGAGCAGTTCTTC.

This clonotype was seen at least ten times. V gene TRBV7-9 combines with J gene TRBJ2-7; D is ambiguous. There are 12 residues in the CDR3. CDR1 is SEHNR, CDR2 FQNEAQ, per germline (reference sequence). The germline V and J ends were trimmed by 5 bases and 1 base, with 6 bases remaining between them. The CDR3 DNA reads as TGTGCCAGCAGCCGCCAATCCTACGAGCAGTACTTC. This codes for CASSRQSYEQYF.